These 5 T cell receptor beta chains originate from one sample sequenced in a study of graft-versus-host responses after intestinal transplantation. Their antigen targets remain unknown. Sequencing used immunoSEQ multiplex PCR; TCRdb keeps in-frame clones, though not all of them. Seen here are tens of thousands of clones, about 91% observed once, and the top ten hold about 0.45%. The input for sequencing was unstimulated CD8+ T cells sorted from spleen or lymph node cells, taken before intestinal transplant. All receptors derive from a human donor who received an intestinal transplant.

This chain links TRBV5-1 with TRBJ2-7, with 7 bases that match TRBD2. This CDR3 is built from 15 residues. Germline V gene data show CDR1 as SGHRS and CDR2 as YFSETQ. Unmatched junction bases numbered 6, after V lost 0 bases and J lost 3 bases. The CDR3 here is CASSLAGREGYEQYF. As DNA, the CDR3 is TGCGCCAGCAGCTTGGCGGGCAGGGAGGGCTACGAGCAGTACTTC.

The rearrangement links TRBV9 to TRBJ1-1; D call uncertain. Trimming took 0 bases from V and 2 from J, leaving 14 bases between them. This CDR3 contains 16 residues. The germline V gene encodes CDR1 SGDLS and CDR2 YYNGEE. In DNA, the CDR3 is TGTGCCAGCAGCGTAGCAGGTGAATTGCCTAACACTGAAGCTTTCTTT. Protein product: CASSVAGELPNTEAFF.

This clone was picked up one time. The rearrangement links TRBV5-1 to TRBJ1-1; a weak D match, TRBD1 (6 bases). Germline V lookup: CDR1 SGHRS, CDR2 YFSETQ. The CDR3 loop spans 14 amino acids. V gave up 3 bases and J gave up 0 bases, with 9 bases separating them. Written as DNA, the CDR3 is TGCGCCAGCAGCTACCGGGACATGAACACTGAAGCTTTCTTT. It is translated as CASSYRDMNTEAFF.

This chain's CDR3 is CASSPGTSGGGVGELFF. In DNA, the CDR3 is TGTGCCAGCAGCCCCGGGACTAGCGGGGGGGGCGTCGGGGAGCTGTTTTTT. V usage is TRBV7-6 and J usage is TRBJ2-2; 16 bases fit TRBD2. V trimming: 5 bases; J trimming: 7 bases; junction bases outside the gene matches: 7. The CDR3 loop spans 17 amino acids. Germline assignment: CDR1 SGHVS and CDR2 FNYEAQ.

The rearrangement links TRBV13 to TRBJ2-7, with TRBD1 matching over 7 bases. Trimming cost V 5 bases and J 1 base; bases outside gene matches: 8. This CDR3 has 15 amino acids. From germline, CDR1 is PRHDT and CDR2 FYEKMQ (reference sequence). The CDR3 DNA reads TGTGCCAGCAGCCCTAAGACAGGGACGTCCTACGAGCAGTACTTC. Residues: CASSPKTGTSYEQYF.